A selection of T cell receptor beta chains follows, all from one sample in a study of blood T cell repertoires in COVID-19. Profiling relied on immunoSEQ multiplex PCR, and the TCRdb table lists in-frame clones only, not all of them. The sample contains just over 300,000 clones, roughly 88% of which appear only once. What was sequenced was PBMCs or T cells enriched from blood (not recorded which). The receptors were gathered from a man under 40 who had recovered from COVID-19. Both conserved end residues are part of each CDR3. D genes are given only for firm matches. Clone size appears in some rows only: once, few, many, or a class for an expanded clone.

J,size,D,V,DNA,CDR3
TRBJ2-5,-,-,TRBV19,TGTGCCAGTAGTACCTCGATGTCCGGGGAGACCCAGTACTTC,CASSTSMSGETQYF
TRBJ1-3,-,-,TRBV7-2,TGTGCCAGCAGCTTGGACAGCTCCGTCTCTGGAAACACCATATATTTT,CASSLDSSVSGNTIYF
TRBJ1-2,-,TRBD1,TRBV3-1/TRBV3-2,TGTGCCAGCAGCCAAAATTTTGGGACAGCGGCCTATGGCTACACCTTC,CASSQNFGTAAYGYTF
TRBJ2-1,few,-,TRBV6-4,TGTGCCAGCAGTGAAGGAGCAAGGAATGAGCAGTTCTTC,CASSEGARNEQFF
TRBJ1-4,-,-,TRBV4-1,TGCGCCAGCAGCCAAGATCCCCAGGGTATAAATGAAAAACTGTTTTTT,CASSQDPQGINEKLFF
TRBJ2-1,-,TRBD2,TRBV7-2,TGTGCCAGCAGCTCCTTTACTAGCGGGGGGCCCTACAATGAGCAGTTCTTC,CASSSFTSGGPYNEQFF
TRBJ1-3,-,-,TRBV6-5,TGTGCCAGCAAGGCGGGGTATCTTTTGGACTACACCATATATTTT,CASKAGYLLDYTIYF
TRBJ2-7,-,TRBD1,TRBV25-1,TGTGCCAGCAGTGTACAGGGGGAGTACGAGCAGTACTTC,CASSVQGEYEQYF
TRBJ2-5,-,-,TRBV5-1,TGCGCCAGCAGCTTGGATTATCCGGCCCAGGGAGAGACCCAGTACTTC,CASSLDYPAQGETQYF
TRBJ1-2,-,TRBD1,TRBV19,TGTGCCAGTAGTCGATGGGCAGGGGGCTTCTATGGCTACACCTTC,CASSRWAGGFYGYTF
TRBJ1-2,-,-,TRBV9,TGTGCCAGCAGCCCAAATCAGGGGCAGTACTATGGCTACACCTTC,CASSPNQGQYYGYTF
TRBJ1-1,-,TRBD1,TRBV3-1/TRBV3-2,TGTGCCAGCAGCCAAGGACAGGGGGTCTCTGAAGCTTTCTTT,CASSQGQGVSEAFF
TRBJ2-3,-,TRBD1,TRBV5-1,TGCGCCAGCAGAGAGGCCGCGGACAGGGAAACAGATACGCAGTATTTT,CASREAADRETDTQYF
TRBJ2-2,-,-,TRBV9,TGTGCCAGCAGCGCAGCTTCGACTAGTACCGGGGAGCTGTTTTTT,CASSAASTSTGELFF
TRBJ1-5,-,TRBD1,TRBV19,TGTGCCACCTTGGACAGGGGCGGAGGCAATCAGCCCCAGCATTTT,CATLDRGGGNQPQHF
TRBJ1-2,-,TRBD1,TRBV5-6,TGTGCCAGCAGCTTGGCCGGGACAGGGGGTGGTGGCTACACCTTC,CASSLAGTGGGGYTF
TRBJ2-2,-,-,TRBV6-2/TRBV6-3,TGTGCCAGCAGTTACCGCGCGGACACCGGGGAGCTGTTTTTT,CASSYRADTGELFF
TRBJ1-1,-,-,TRBV27,TGTGCCAGCAGTTTACAGGGGAACACTGAAGCTTTCTTT,CASSLQGNTEAFF
TRBJ1-1,-,-,TRBV4-2,TGTGCCAGCAGCCAAGACAGGGTTCAGGCCACTGAAGCTTTCTTT,CASSQDRVQATEAFF
TRBJ2-2,-,TRBD2,TRBV9,TGTGCCAGCAGCGCCCAGGGACTAGCGGGGGGCCGTAGCACCGGGGAGCTGTTTTTT,CASSAQGLAGGRSTGELFF
TRBJ1-4,-,TRBD1,TRBV3-1/TRBV3-2,TGTGCCAGCAGCCTGGGGCGGGACAGGGGAATTCTGGATGAAAAACTGTTTTTT,CASSLGRDRGILDEKLFF
TRBJ1-1,-,TRBD1,TRBV7-3,TGTGCCAGCAGCTCTGGACAGGGTGAAGCTTTCTTT,CASSSGQGEAFF
TRBJ1-4,once,TRBD1,TRBV5-1,TGCGCCAGCAGCTTGGTCCCAACAGGGGTAACTAATGAAAAACTGTTTTTT,CASSLVPTGVTNEKLFF
TRBJ1-1,-,TRBD1,TRBV30,TGTGCCGGCCGGGACAGGGCGTCCGCTGAAGCTTTCTTT,CAGRDRASAEAFF
TRBJ2-1,-,TRBD2,TRBV11-3,TGTGCCAGCAGCCAGGCGGGGGGATCCTACAATGAGCAGTTCTTC,CASSQAGGSYNEQFF
TRBJ2-1,-,-,TRBV27,TGTGCCAGCAGTTTTTCCGCCGGGGAATATGACAATGAGCAGTTCTTC,CASSFSAGEYDNEQFF
TRBJ1-1,once,-,TRBV10-3,TGTGCCATCAGTTCGGGGGGGAACACTGAAGCTTTCTTT,CAISSGGNTEAFF
TRBJ1-2,-,TRBD1,TRBV18,TGTGCCAGCTCACCTTCCGGGACAGGGAGCTATGGCTACACCTTC,CASSPSGTGSYGYTF
TRBJ1-4,-,-,TRBV7-2,TGTGCCAGCAGCTTTTCCCGTAATAATGAAAAACTGTTTTTT,CASSFSRNNEKLFF
TRBJ1-1,once,TRBD1,TRBV19,TGTGCCAGTAGTGCCCCACAGGGGGCGGAATATTACACTGAAGCTTTCTTT,CASSAPQGAEYYTEAFF
TRBJ1-2,-,TRBD1,TRBV5-6,TGTGCCAGCAGCTTACCCGACAGGGATGGCTACACCTTC,CASSLPDRDGYTF
TRBJ1-4,-,-,TRBV29-1,TGCAGCGTTGCAAAGGGAGGGTATGAAAAACTGTTTTTT,CSVAKGGYEKLFF
TRBJ2-5,-,-,TRBV5-1,TGCGCCAGCAGCTTGGAGCGGCGGACCCAAGAGACCCAGTACTTC,CASSLERRTQETQYF
TRBJ2-2,-,-,TRBV24-1,TGTGCCACCAGTGAAGGGGGCACCGGGGAGCTGTTTTTT,CATSEGGTGELFF
TRBJ1-5,once,-,TRBV10-3,TGTGCCATCAGTGAGTCGGGCCGGGACATACGGCCCCAGCATTTT,CAISESGRDIRPQHF
TRBJ1-1,-,-,TRBV19,TGTGCCAGTAGTATACAATTGGGGGCAAGCATGAACACTGAAGCTTTCTTT,CASSIQLGASMNTEAFF
TRBJ1-4,-,-,TRBV7-2,TGTGCCAGCAGCTTAAATCCGGGCGGGCCAAATGAAAAACTGTTTTTT,CASSLNPGGPNEKLFF
TRBJ1-5,-,-,TRBV9,TGTGCCAGCGGGGGGGGCAGAAGCAATCAGCCCCAGCATTTT,CASGGGRSNQPQHF
TRBJ2-3,once,TRBD2,TRBV11-2,TGTGCCAGCAGCTTAGGGTATGCTAGCGGGGGGGCTTACACAGATACGCAGTATTTT,CASSLGYASGGAYTDTQYF
TRBJ1-1,-,-,TRBV6-6,TGTGCCAGCAGTTACGCGGGGGTGAACACTGAAGCTTTCTTT,CASSYAGVNTEAFF
TRBJ1-5,-,-,TRBV27,TGTGCCAGCAGTTCCTTCGCCGGGGTTGGGGTCGGGCCCCAGCATTTT,CASSSFAGVGVGPQHF
TRBJ1-2,once,-,TRBV19,TGTGCCAGTATTACAGGTCGACATGGCTACACCTTC,CASITGRHGYTF
TRBJ1-3,-,-,TRBV6-2/TRBV6-3,TGTGCCAGCAGCGACTACCCGGGAAACACCATATATTTT,CASSDYPGNTIYF
TRBJ1-1,-,-,TRBV9,TGTGCCAGCAGCGCCCAACAGGGTTCGGTAGCTGAAGCTTTCTTT,CASSAQQGSVAEAFF
TRBJ1-1,-,-,TRBV6-6,TGTGCCAGCAGTCTGGAGTCCACTGAAGCTTTCTTT,CASSLESTEAFF
TRBJ1-2,-,TRBD1,TRBV28,TGTGCCAGCAGTTTAACACCAGGGACAGCGAGGGGCTATGGCTACACCTTC,CASSLTPGTARGYGYTF
TRBJ1-1,-,-,TRBV7-9,TGTGCCAGCAGCTCAAACAACCGCCCCACTGAAGCTTTCTTT,CASSSNNRPTEAFF
TRBJ2-5,-,-,TRBV28,TGTGCCAGCAAGGGGTTGTATGAGACCCAGTACTTC,CASKGLYETQYF
TRBJ2-3,-,TRBD2,TRBV5-6,TGTGCCAGCAGCCTCCGGACTAGCGCGACTAGCACAGATACGCAGTATTTT,CASSLRTSATSTDTQYF
TRBJ2-7,-,-,TRBV3-1/TRBV3-2,TGTGCCAGCAGCCGCAGGACGGGATCTCCGGGGGAGCAGTACTTC,CASSRRTGSPGEQYF
TRBJ1-5,-,-,TRBV29-1,TGCAGCGTTGTCTACAGTAGCAATCAGCCCCAGCATTTT,CSVVYSSNQPQHF
TRBJ1-1,-,TRBD1,TRBV23-1,TGCGCCAGCAGTCACTTTGCCGGAAACCGGGACAGAGTCACTGAAGCTTTCTTT,CASSHFAGNRDRVTEAFF
TRBJ1-5,-,TRBD1,TRBV9,TGTGCCAGCAGCGTAGTGAAAGACAGGGTAAATCAGCCCCAGCATTTT,CASSVVKDRVNQPQHF
TRBJ2-2,-,-,TRBV7-3,TGTGCCAGCAGCTTAGGAGGGGATGGGGAGCTGTTTTTT,CASSLGGDGELFF
TRBJ1-3,-,-,TRBV7-9,TGTGCCAGCAGTGCAGCAGGGACTGGAAACACCATATATTTT,CASSAAGTGNTIYF
TRBJ2-7,-,-,TRBV28,TGTGCCAGCAACGATCCCGGGGAGCAGTACTTC,CASNDPGEQYF
TRBJ2-1,-,TRBD2,TRBV19,TGTGCCAGTAACCCTGGGCTAGCGGGGTATGAGCAGTTCTTC,CASNPGLAGYEQFF
TRBJ1-2,-,TRBD1,TRBV27,TGTGCCAGCAGTTTAAGTTTGGGGGACAGGGTGTGGGGCTACACCTTC,CASSLSLGDRVWGYTF
TRBJ1-2,-,TRBD1,TRBV9,TGTGCCAGCAGCGGACAGAAACAGGGGGGCCACTATGGCTACACCTTC,CASSGQKQGGHYGYTF